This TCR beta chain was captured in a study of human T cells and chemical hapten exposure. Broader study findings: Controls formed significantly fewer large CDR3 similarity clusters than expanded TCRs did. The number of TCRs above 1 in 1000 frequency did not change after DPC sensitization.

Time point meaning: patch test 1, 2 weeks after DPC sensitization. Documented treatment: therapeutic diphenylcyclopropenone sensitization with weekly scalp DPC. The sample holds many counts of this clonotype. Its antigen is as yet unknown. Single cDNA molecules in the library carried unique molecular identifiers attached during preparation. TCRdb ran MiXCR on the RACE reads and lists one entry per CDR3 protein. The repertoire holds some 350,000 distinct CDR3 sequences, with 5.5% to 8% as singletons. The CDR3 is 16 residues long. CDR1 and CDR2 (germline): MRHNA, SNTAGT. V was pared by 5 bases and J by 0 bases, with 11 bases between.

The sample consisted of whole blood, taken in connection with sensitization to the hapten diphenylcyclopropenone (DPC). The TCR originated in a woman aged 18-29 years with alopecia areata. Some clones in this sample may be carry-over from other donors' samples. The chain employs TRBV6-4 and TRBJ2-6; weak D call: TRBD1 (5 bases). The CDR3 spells CASSKDSPSGANVLTF. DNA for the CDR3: TGTGCCAGCAGTAAAGACAGCCCCTCTGGGGCCAACGTCCTGACTTTC.